Presented here are 4 T cell receptor beta chains from one specimen sequenced in a study of T cells in Graves' hyperthyroidism and ophthalmopathy. RNA transcripts were the template for amplifying TCR beta CDR3 regions. The HTBI set primed first-round TCR CDR3 RT-PCR. MiXCR was run by TCRdb on the multiplex PCR reads, yielding one entry per CDR3 protein. Here the sample spans 300,000 to 500,000 distinct CDR3 sequences, 14% to 15% being singletons. Sequencing was done on a sample of blood. The source is a woman aged 25 to 39 with Graves' hyperthyroidism.

This chain connects TRBV4-1 to TRBJ2-3; TRBD2 aligns across 9 bases. This CDR3 region has 17 residues. Per germline, CDR1 MGHRA and CDR2 YSYEKL. The ends lost 0 bases at V and 6 bases at J; junction bases unmatched: 10. The CDR3 DNA follows: TGCGCCAGCAGCCAAGATGGAGTAGCGGGAGAATGGGATACGCAGTATTTT. Protein sequence: CASSQDGVAGEWDTQYF.

The chain's CDR3 is CASSHVLRDEKLFF. The CDR3 coding sequence is TGCGCCAGCAGCCACGTTCTCCGGGATGAAAAACTGTTTTTT. This chain joins TRBV4-1 and TRBJ1-4; D is undetermined. This CDR3 is built from 14 residues. V was pared by 3 bases and J by 6 bases, with 11 bases between. Germline V gives CDR1 MGHRA, CDR2 YSYEKL.

This clonotype came up many times. The rearrangement links TRBV18 to TRBJ1-1; a weak D match, TRBD1 (6 bases). The CDR3 is made up of 13 amino acids. V lost 4 bases and J 4 bases, leaving 10 bases between the germline ends. Germline CDR1 and CDR2: KGHSH and LQKENI. CDR3 in amino acids: CASSQGVSTEAFF. The CDR3 coding sequence is TGTGCCAGCTCACAGGGGGTGAGCACTGAAGCTTTCTTT.

In its sample, this clonotype was seen many times. The V call is TRBV28, the J call TRBJ2-6, with unresolved D. This CDR3 is built from 14 residues. Trimming pared 7 bases from V and 3 bases from J, leaving 10 bases between. Germline assignment: CDR1 MDHEN and CDR2 SYDVKM. The CDR3 sequence is CASNRVHGANVLTF. The CDR3 DNA sequence: TGTGCCAGCAACCGGGTACATGGGGCCAACGTCCTGACTTTC.